Sequencing of this TCR beta chain was carried out in a study of blood T cell repertoires in COVID-19. Across the study: Acute and convalescent COVID-19 samples came from the United States, Italy and Spain.

This CDR3 comprises 16 residues. CDR1 and CDR2 (germline): LGHDT, YNNKEL (reference sequence). J lost 4 bases, V lost 6 bases, and 13 bases had no gene match. Those enrolled, adults aged about 18 to 89 years, came from around 25 US areas. Cohort 3 donors were reported recovered after two negative PCRs, clearance, or symptom resolution. Libraries were prepared by immunoSEQ multiplex PCR; TCRdb keeps only in-frame clonotypes and omits some of them. The sample holds around 280,000 clones, around 86% seen once. This clonotype was obtained from a woman in her thirties or forties who had recovered from COVID-19. The chain carries TRBV3-1 (or the pseudogene TRBV3-2) and TRBJ1-2; 8 nucleotides align to TRBD1. Material for sequencing was PBMCs or T cells enriched from blood (not recorded which). CDR3 protein: CASRPRTGKLSYGYTF. CDR3 coding DNA: TGTGCCAGCAGACCCAGGACAGGGAAGCTTAGCTATGGCTACACCTTC.